This T cell receptor (beta chain) emerged from a study of blood T cell repertoires in COVID-19 (dated by TCRdb to the early 2020s). The study in broad terms: Samples from collaborators originated in the United States, Italy and Spain and spanned both the acute and convalescent phases of COVID-19. The prospective study material was composed of cDNA or gDNA derived from T cells, B-cell-depleted T cells, or PBMCs. The dataset comprised deeply sampled blood TCRbeta repertoires from subjects exposed to, actively infected with, or recovered from COVID-19. The repertoires were released in a freely available public database intended as a resource for research on the immune response to SARS-CoV-2. Samples were obtained from the ongoing ImmuneRACE study (first 160 participants) and from about 1,300 subjects provided by 6 global collaborators. A de-identified subject ID, COVID-19 status, age in years and sex were almost always included in the sample metadata. Where HLA class I and class II types were available, the types were taken from metadata supplied by the sample provider, not from assay-based typing.

Worth noting for this clone: This clone's antigen is unknown. Base qualities were left out, and no much larger clone turns up one base away.

The germline V gene encodes CDR1 LGHDT and CDR2 YNNKEL (reference sequence). V is trimmed back by 1 base and J by 4 bases, and the junction contains 3 bases that no gene match accounts for. Taken from cysteine to phenylalanine, the CDR3 has 14 residues. The CDR3 DNA has 42 bases and is translated from base 1. Here is what the overall study found, with its caveats: The quantity of clinical and demographic metadata differed by source and by participant and was supplied without curation.

TCRbeta CDR3 regions were amplified from genomic DNA by means of the immunoSEQ Assay, a bias-controlled multiplex PCR. The paper's data handling went like this. The number of nucleated cells in each sample was estimated by amplification of reference gene primers within the assay. Sequence reads were collapsed and filtered to measure the absolute abundance of every unique TCRbeta CDR3 rearrangement. For each sample, productive Simpson clonality was calculated by taking the square root of Simpson's diversity index across productive rearrangements. TCRdb retrieved this table from immuneACCESS and kept in-frame rearrangements only. Not all clones are present; in checked studies, unresolved V genes account for under half, and no reason is known for the remainder. For V, J and clone size, that table is used; D and trimming come from the DNA. Within this sample are 250,000 or so clones, with under 85% of them counted one time only. The ten top clones hold under 2% of the sample.

In the prospective study, participants were roughly 18 to 100 years old, resided in 25 or so geographic areas of the United States, and were enrolled through a virtual design. Cohort assignment in the prospective study relied on participant-reported clinical history from a screening survey and a study questionnaire. ImmuneRACE Cohort 3 recovered participants were defined by two consecutive negative NP/OP PCR tests, healthcare professional clearance, or symptom resolution. In the prospective study, mobile phlebotomists collected whole blood, serum and a nasopharyngeal or oropharyngeal swab from each participant. Prospective study participants could optionally give additional blood draws and questionnaires over a roughly two-month period. Before DNA extraction, blood samples from the prospective study were shipped at room temperature or frozen.

Rearrangement joined TRBV3-1 (or the pseudogene TRBV3-2) to TRBJ2-7; 8 bases in the junction line up with TRBD2. This receptor was identified in a man in his 60s who had recovered from COVID-19. Sequencing was done on a sample of PBMCs or T cells enriched from blood (not recorded which). The CDR3 here reads CASSQAGGPYEQYF. The DNA reads TGTGCCAGCAGCCAAGCGGGGGGGCCTTACGAGCAGTACTTC.